This TCR beta chain was sequenced during a study of cytomegalovirus exposure and HLA in healthy donors. This clone was seen more than once but under ten times. From germline, CDR1 is SGHTS and CDR2 YDEGEE. The trim removed 4 bases at V and 0 bases at J, leaving 2 bases unmatched. This CDR3 has 15 amino acids. The PCR contained 60 Vbeta and 13 Jbeta primers. Profiled with immunoSEQ multiplex PCR; TCRdb holds only in-frame clones, not every one. The sample has roughly 80,000 clones, around 65% seen once. This TCR was sampled from a man in his sixties in good health and CMV-seropositive. The V and J genes are TRBV5-8 and TRBJ1-5, with 9 bases matching TRBD1. The sequenced sample was PBMCs. CDR3 amino acids: CASSLQGASNQPQHF. CDR3 DNA: TGTGCCAGCAGCCTACAGGGGGCTAGCAATCAGCCCCAGCATTTT. Filled out from reference TRBV5-8 and TRBJ1-5, the complete variable domain reads EAGVTQSPTHLIKTRGQQATLRCSPISGHTSVYWYQQALGLGLQFLLWYDEGEERNRGNFPPRFSGRQFPNYSSELNVNALELEDSALYLCASSLQGASNQPQHFGDGTRLSIL.